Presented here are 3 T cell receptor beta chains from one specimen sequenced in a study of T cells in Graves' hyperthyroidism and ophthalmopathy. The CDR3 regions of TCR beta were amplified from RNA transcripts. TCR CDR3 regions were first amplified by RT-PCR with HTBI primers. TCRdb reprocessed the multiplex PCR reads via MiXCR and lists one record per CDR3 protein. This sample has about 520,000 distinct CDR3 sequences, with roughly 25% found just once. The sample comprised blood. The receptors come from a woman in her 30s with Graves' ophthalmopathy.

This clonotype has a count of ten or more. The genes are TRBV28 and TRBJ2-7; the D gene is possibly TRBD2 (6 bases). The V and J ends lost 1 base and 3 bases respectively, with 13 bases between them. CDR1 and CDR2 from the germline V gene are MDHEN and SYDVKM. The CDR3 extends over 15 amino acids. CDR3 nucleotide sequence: TGTGCCAGCAGTTTATTGACTAGTAGAAGCTACGAGCAGTACTTC. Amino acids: CASSLLTSRSYEQYF.

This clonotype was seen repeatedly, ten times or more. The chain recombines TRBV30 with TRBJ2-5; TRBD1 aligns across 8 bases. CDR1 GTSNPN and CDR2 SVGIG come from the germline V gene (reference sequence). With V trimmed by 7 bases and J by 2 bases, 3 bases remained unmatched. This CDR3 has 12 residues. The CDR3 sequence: CASGGVQETQYF. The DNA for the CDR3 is TGTGCCTCAGGGGGCGTGCAAGAGACCCAGTACTTC.

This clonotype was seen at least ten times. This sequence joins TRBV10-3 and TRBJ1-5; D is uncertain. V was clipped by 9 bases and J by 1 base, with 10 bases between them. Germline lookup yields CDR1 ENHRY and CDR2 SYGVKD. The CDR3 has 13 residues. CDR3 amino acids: CAIRLDSNQPQHF. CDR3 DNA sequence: TGTGCCATAAGGCTTGACAGCAATCAGCCCCAGCATTTT.